The next 8 T cell receptor beta chains were all read from a single sample in a study of blood T cell repertoires in COVID-19 (dated by TCRdb to 2020 to 2022). The protocol used for the library was the immunoSEQ multiplex PCR assay. In TCRdb, the immuneACCESS table is reduced to in-frame sequences with V and J assigned. These tables do not hold every clone; where another copy was compared, an unresolved V gene accounts for under half, and the others remain unexplained. This sample is represented by roughly 34,000 clones; 75% of them were singletons. Approximately 15% of the sample goes to the ten largest clones. Sequencing input: peripheral blood. The receptors here all came from an elderly man with active or convalescent COVID-19.

Here the CDR3 DNA reads TGTGCCAGCAGCTTAGGTCCCCCCGGACAGACTAGAAACACCATATATTTT. Its protein is CASSLGPPGQTRNTIYF. The chain uses TRBV7-6 and TRBJ1-3, with a possible D match to TRBD1 (6 bases). The germline V gene encodes CDR1 SGHVS and CDR2 FNYEAQ. The CDR3 sequence is 17 residues long. Between the trimmed V and J ends, which lost 1 base and 5 bases, there was a span of 18 bases.

This clone has only one observation. The chain is built from TRBV3-1 (or the pseudogene TRBV3-2) and TRBJ2-2; 9 positions match TRBD2. Germline CDR1 LGHDT, CDR2 YNNKEL (reference sequence). This CDR3 has 15 residues. Trimming cost V 1 base and J 7 bases; bases outside gene matches: 4. CDR3 nucleotides: TGTGCCAGCAGCCAAGTTCTAGCGGGAATCGGGGAGCTGTTTTTT. As protein: CASSQVLAGIGELFF.

The chain is built from TRBV11-2 and TRBJ2-4, with 8 bases identical to TRBD2. The CDR3 has 15 amino acids. Per the germline V gene, CDR1 is SGHAT and CDR2 is FQNNGV. Trimming at V came to 7 bases and at J to 7 bases, leaving 12 bases not matched to a gene. CDR3 amino acids: CASTPMAGGLNIQYF. The CDR3 region has the DNA TGTGCCAGCACCCCCATGGCGGGAGGTCTGAACATTCAGTACTTC.

The chain couples TRBV7-3 to TRBJ2-2, with 7 positions matching TRBD2. J lost 5 bases, V lost 8 bases, and 17 bases had no gene match. CDR3 size: 17 residues. Germline V gene lookup returns CDR1 SGHTA and CDR2 FQGTGA. The CDR3 DNA reads as TGTGCCAGCTCGGCTTCTCTGGCGGGAGTAGGTACCGGGGAGCTGTTTTTT. Residues: CASSASLAGVGTGELFF.

The chain combines TRBV10-2 with TRBJ2-1; D may be TRBD2 (6 bases). V was trimmed by 6 bases and J by 4 bases, leaving 22 bases between them. This CDR3 is built from 17 residues. Per germline, CDR1 WSHSY and CDR2 SAAADI. CDR3 sequence: CASRPILGTGDYNEQFF. The CDR3 DNA sequence: TGCGCCAGCAGGCCAATTCTCGGGACGGGAGATTACAATGAGCAGTTCTTC.

This clone was seen a handful of times. The chain recombines TRBV27 with TRBJ2-5, with 7 bases matching TRBD1. The V segment lost 6 bases and the J segment 4 bases; nucleotides outside the gene matches: 8. CDR1 MNHEY and CDR2 SMNVEV come from the germline V gene (reference sequence). CDR3 length: 14 amino acids. Here the CDR3 reads CASRRQGNGETQYF. Here the CDR3 DNA reads TGTGCCAGCAGGCGACAGGGAAATGGAGAGACCCAGTACTTC.

This chain links TRBV29-1 with TRBJ1-2; possible D gene TRBD1, 6 bases. This CDR3 comprises 13 residues. The germline gives CDR1 SQVTM, CDR2 ANQGSEA. V lost 7 bases and J 2 bases, leaving 14 bases between the germline ends. The CDR3 protein is CSARRQDNYGYTF. CDR3 DNA: TGCAGCGCGCGGAGACAGGACAACTATGGCTACACCTTC.

The chain recombines TRBV5-1 with TRBJ1-2; 11 positions agree with TRBD1. The CDR3 is made up of 13 amino acids. Germline V gene data show CDR1 as SGHRS and CDR2 as YFSETQ. V lost 7 bases and J lost 5; bases outside the gene matches: 4. The CDR3, as DNA: TGCGCCAGCTCATGGGACAGGGGGTATGGCTACACCTTC. Its protein is CASSWDRGYGYTF.